This T cell receptor beta chain was observed in a study of identical twins (dated by TCRdb to the mid-2010s). General notes on the study: To test whether fetal clonotypes persist, the study used deep sequencing on TCR alpha and beta repertoires from monozygotic twins, unrelated adults of various ages, and cord blood. To rule out contamination, the twin experiments were replicated at different times with different library preparation protocols.

The CDR3 measures 15 amino acids from cysteine to phenylalanine. Of all the DNA, just the CDR3 is kept, 45 bases in frame from base 1. Here V drops 5 bases and J drops 7 bases, and the junction holds 8 bases not matched to any gene. The germline V gene specifies ENHRY as CDR1 and SYGVKD as CDR2. This clonotype came up many times. It has no known antigen specificity. Base qualities are not at hand, and no much larger clone is one base apart. Findings and caveats that apply to the study as a whole: Out-of-frame TCR alpha sequences shared between twins showed an excess of low generation-probability sequences compared with coincidental sharing between unrelated individuals. The excess sharing between twins in beta out-of-frame sequences was weaker because fewer shared sequences reduced the signal-to-noise ratio. Because the same donors could not be followed over many years, the conclusions relied on cross-sectional statistical analysis. Zero-insertion analyses could be partly confounded by invariant T cells such as MAIT and iNKT, though diverse VJ usage argued against such confounding for most clonotypes. In monozygotic twins, out-of-frame TCR alpha sharing was systematically underestimated by recombination models, although the models agreed with sharing between unrelated individuals. Fewer insertions were carried by abundant cord blood beta clonotypes; a weaker similar trend was observed in young adult naive repertoires, while no such trend was observed in memory repertoires.

All donors were healthy Caucasians. The twin cohort comprised three pairs of female monozygotic twins, all aged roughly 18 to 30 years. Positive isolation kits from Invitrogen were used to isolate CD4+ and CD8+ T cell populations. The library relied on 5' RACE. This sample was sequenced with an Illumina HiSeq 2000. Template switching introduced a universal primer binding site; the final cDNA contained a unique molecular identifier, enabling accurate counting of TCR cDNA molecules. First-strand cDNA for TCR alpha and beta chains was synthesized from specific primers in the conserved constant-segment region. Each cDNA library was double barcoded, with a SMART-Mk sample barcode plus Illumina barcodes, to control for contamination. Two successive PCR steps introduced TruSeq adapter sequences along with Illumina sample barcodes. TCR alpha and beta cDNA libraries were sequenced on the Illumina HiSeq platform with custom primers. The authors' analysis ran thus. Unique molecular identifiers were extracted from raw reads with MiGEC, and CDR3 positions were determined with MiXCR. Recombination models were inferred per individual with the repgenHMM and IGoR tools using an EM algorithm. Shared clonotypes were analyzed with the tcR package in R, and sharing was normalized by the product of cloneset sizes. To study raw recombination free of thymic and clonal selection effects, out-of-frame nonproductive sequences were analyzed. Clones were called with MiXCR by TCRdb after fastp trimmed the public reads at Q25, and only in-frame beta chains were retained. Rows matching on CDR3 protein sequence are summarized as one entry with the most common DNA and genes. The V and J calls follow TCRdb's processing rather than the paper's. Across this sample there are under 500,000 distinct CDR3 sequences, with roughly 13% seen only once. More than 0.8% of the sample belongs to the ten largest clones.

These data were also filed under a second study, of yellow fever vaccine responses in identical twins. That second publication adds: According to the authors, the vaccine-induced T cell response in identical twins seemed to be partly convergent and partly specific to each individual. The study precisely tracked vaccine-responding T cell clones in identical twins.

The chain is made from TRBV10-3 and TRBJ2-1; 10 of the junction bases match TRBD1. This TCR derives from a woman between 18 and 30 years old in good health. The sample consisted of CD4+ T cells sorted from blood. Read as DNA, the sequence is TGTGCCATCAGTCTAGGGGACAGGGGCGGAAATGAGCAGTTCTTC. The translation is CAISLGDRGGNEQFF.